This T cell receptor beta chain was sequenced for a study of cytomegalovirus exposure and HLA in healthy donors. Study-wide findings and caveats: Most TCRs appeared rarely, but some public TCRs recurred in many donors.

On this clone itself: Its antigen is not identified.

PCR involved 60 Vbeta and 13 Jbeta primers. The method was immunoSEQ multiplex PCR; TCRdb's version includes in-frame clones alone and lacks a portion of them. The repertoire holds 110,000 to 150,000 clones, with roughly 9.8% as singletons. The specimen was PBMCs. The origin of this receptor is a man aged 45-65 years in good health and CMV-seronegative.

The CDR3 loop reads CASSQDRKGALYQETQYF. The CDR3 DNA reads as TGTGCCAGCAGCCAAGATCGGAAAGGGGCCTTGTACCAAGAGACCCAGTACTTC. The V gene is TRBV14, the J gene TRBJ2-5; a possible D gene is TRBD1 (5 bases). Trimming took 0 bases from V and 0 from J, leaving 17 bases between them. In germline, CDR1 is SGHDN, CDR2 FVKESK. This CDR3 has 18 amino acids.